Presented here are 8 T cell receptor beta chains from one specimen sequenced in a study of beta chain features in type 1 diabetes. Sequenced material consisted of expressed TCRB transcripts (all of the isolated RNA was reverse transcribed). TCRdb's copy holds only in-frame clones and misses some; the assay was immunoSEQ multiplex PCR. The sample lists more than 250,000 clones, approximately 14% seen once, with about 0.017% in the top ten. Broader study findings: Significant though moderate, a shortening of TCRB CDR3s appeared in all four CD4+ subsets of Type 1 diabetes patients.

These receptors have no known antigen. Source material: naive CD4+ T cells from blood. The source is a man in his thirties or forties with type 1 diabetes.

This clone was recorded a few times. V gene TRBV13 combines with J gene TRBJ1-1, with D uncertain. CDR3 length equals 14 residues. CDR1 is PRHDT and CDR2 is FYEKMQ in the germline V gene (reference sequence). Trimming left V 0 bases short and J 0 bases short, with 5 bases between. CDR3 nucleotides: TGTGCCAGCAGCTTAGGCCGGTTGAACACTGAAGCTTTCTTT. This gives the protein CASSLGRLNTEAFF.

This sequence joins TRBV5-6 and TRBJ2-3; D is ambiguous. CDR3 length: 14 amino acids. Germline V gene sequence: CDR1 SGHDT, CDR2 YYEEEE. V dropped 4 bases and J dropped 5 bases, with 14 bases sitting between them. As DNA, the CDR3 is TGTGCCAGCAGCGGCTACAGACGCGTAGATACGCAGTATTTT. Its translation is CASSGYRRVDTQYF.

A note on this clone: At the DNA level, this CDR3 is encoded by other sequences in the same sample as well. The CDR3 DNA reads as TGTGCCAGTAGTATAGCCGGGAGCTCCTACAATGAGCAGTTCTTC. It yields the protein CASSIAGSSYNEQFF. The chain is built from TRBV19 and TRBJ2-1; a weak D match, TRBD2 (6 bases). The CDR3 totals 15 residues. V gave up 1 base and J gave up 0 bases, with 7 bases separating them. Germline CDR1 is LNHDA and CDR2 is SQIVND (reference sequence).

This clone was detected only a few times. The CDR3 sequence: CASSREGTRGYTF. The DNA for the CDR3 is TGTGCCAGCAGCCGTGAAGGGACACGAGGCTACACCTTC. This sequence joins TRBV7-2 and TRBJ1-2; tentative D call: TRBD1 (6 bases). The germline V gene has CDR1 SGHTA and CDR2 FQGNSA. This CDR3 contains 13 residues. Trimming cost V 5 bases and J 8 bases, with 15 bases left between them.

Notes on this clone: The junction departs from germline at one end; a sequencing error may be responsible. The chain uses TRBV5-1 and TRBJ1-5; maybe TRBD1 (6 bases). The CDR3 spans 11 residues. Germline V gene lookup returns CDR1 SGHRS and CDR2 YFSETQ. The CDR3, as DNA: TGCGCCAGCAGCTTGGAGGGGGATATGGATTTT. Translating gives CASSLEGDMDF.

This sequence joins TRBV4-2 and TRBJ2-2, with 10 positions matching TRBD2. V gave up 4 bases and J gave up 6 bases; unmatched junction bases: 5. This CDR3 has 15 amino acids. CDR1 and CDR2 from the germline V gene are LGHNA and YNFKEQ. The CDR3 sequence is CASSLTSGIPGELFF. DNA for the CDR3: TGTGCCAGCAGCCTAACTAGCGGGATCCCCGGGGAGCTGTTTTTT.

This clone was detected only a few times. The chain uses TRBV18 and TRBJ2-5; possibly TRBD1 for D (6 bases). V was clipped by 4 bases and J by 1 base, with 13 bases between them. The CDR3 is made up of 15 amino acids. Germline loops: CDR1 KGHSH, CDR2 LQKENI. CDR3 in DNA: TGTGCCAGCTCACTCTACACAGGGCCCCAAGAGACCCAGTACTTC. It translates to CASSLYTGPQETQYF. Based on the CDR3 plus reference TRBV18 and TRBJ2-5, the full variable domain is NAGVMQNPRHLVRRRGQEARLRCSPMKGHSHVYWYRQLPEEGLKFMVYLQKENIIDESGMPKERFSAEFPKEGPSILRIQQVVRGDSAAYFCASSLYTGPQETQYFGPGTRLLVL.

The CDR3 protein is CASDSGYSNQPQHF. CDR3 sequence (DNA): TGTGCCAGCGATTCGGGATATAGCAATCAGCCCCAGCATTTT. J is TRBJ1-5 and V is TRBV7-8; the D is unclear. This CDR3 comprises 14 residues. The germline V gene encodes CDR1 SGHVS and CDR2 FQNEAQ. Trimming cost V 8 bases and J 0 bases, with 11 bases left between them.